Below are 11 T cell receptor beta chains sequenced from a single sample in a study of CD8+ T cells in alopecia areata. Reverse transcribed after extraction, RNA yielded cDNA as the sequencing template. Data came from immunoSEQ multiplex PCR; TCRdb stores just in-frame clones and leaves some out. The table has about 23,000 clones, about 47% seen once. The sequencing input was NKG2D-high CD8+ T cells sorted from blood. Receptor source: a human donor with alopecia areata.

Here the CDR3 reads CASSLSLTQTSGRGDEQYF. CDR3 coding DNA: TGTGCCAGCAGCTTATCCCTAACCCAGACTAGCGGGAGAGGGGACGAGCAGTACTTC. The genes are TRBV7-2 and TRBJ2-7; 12 bases align to TRBD2. The CDR3 totals 19 residues. V dropped 2 bases and J dropped 5; count of bases not matched to a gene: 16. CDR1 is SGHTA, CDR2 FQGNSA, per germline.

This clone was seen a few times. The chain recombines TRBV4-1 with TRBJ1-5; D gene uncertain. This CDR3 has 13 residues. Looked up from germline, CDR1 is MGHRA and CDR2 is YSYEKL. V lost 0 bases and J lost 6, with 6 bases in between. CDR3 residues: CASSQEGIQPQHF. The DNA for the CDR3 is TGCGCCAGCAGCCAAGAGGGTATTCAGCCCCAGCATTTT.

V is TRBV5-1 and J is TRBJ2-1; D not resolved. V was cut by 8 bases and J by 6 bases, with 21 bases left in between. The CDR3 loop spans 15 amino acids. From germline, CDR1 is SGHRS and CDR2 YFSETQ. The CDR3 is CASNVFGLPLNEQFF. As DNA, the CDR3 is TGCGCCAGTAACGTTTTCGGGCTCCCCCTCAATGAGCAGTTCTTC. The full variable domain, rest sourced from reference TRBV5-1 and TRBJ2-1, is KAGVTQTPRYLIKTRGQQVTLSCSPISGHRSVSWYQQTPGQGLQFLFEYFSETQRNKGNFPGRFSGRQFSNSRSEMNVSTLELGDSALYLCASNVFGLPLNEQFFGPGTRLTVL.

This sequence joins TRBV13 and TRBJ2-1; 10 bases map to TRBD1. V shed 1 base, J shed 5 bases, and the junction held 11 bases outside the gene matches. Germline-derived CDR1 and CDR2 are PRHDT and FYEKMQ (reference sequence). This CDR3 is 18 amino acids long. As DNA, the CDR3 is TGTGCCAGCAGCTTAGCAATAGACCGGGACAGGGGTGACAATGAGCAGTTCTTC. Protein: CASSLAIDRDRGDNEQFF.

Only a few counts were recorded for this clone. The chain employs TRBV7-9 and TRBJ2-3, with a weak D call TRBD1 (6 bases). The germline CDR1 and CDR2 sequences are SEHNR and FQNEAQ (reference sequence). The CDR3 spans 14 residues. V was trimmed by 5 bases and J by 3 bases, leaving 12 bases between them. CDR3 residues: CASSPGTRTDTQYF. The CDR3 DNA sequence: TGTGCCAGCAGCCCCGGGACACGGACAGATACGCAGTATTTT.

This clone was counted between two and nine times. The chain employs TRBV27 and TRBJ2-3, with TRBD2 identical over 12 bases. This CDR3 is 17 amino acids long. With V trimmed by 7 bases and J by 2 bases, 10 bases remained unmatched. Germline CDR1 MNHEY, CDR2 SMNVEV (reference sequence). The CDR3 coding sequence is TGTGCCAGCACCCGACTCGGACTAGCGGGACCCACAGATACGCAGTATTTT. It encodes CASTRLGLAGPTDTQYF.

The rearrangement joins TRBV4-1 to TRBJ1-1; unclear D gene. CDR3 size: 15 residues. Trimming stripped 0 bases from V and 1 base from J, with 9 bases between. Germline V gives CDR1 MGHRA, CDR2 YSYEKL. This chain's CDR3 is CASSQEGPENTEAFF. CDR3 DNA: TGCGCCAGCAGCCAAGAAGGTCCTGAGAACACTGAAGCTTTCTTT.

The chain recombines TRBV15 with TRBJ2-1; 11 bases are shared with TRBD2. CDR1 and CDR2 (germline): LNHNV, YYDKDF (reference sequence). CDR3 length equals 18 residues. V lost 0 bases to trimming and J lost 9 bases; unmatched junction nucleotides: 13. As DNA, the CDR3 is TGTGCCACCAGCAGAGATTTTGGTCCTAGCGGGAGGAGTGGTGAGCAGTTCTTC. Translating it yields CATSRDFGPSGRSGEQFF.

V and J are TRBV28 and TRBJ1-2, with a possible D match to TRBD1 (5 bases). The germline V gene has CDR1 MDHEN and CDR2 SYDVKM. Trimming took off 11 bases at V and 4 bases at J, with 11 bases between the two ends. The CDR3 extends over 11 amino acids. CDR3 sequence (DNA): TGTGCCGGGGGGAGTGGCTATGGCTACACCTTC. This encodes CAGGSGYGYTF.

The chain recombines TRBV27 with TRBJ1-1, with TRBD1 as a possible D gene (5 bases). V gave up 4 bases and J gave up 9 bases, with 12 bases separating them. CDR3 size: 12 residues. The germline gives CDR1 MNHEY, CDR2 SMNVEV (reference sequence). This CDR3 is CASSWGGSKAFF. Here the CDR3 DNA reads TGTGCCAGCAGTTGGGGGGGGAGTAAAGCTTTCTTT.

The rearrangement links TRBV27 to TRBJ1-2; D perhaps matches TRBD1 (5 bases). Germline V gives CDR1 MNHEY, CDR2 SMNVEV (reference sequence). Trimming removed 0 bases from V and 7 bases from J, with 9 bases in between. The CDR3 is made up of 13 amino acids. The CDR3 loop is CASSLSSGGGYTF. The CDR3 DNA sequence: TGTGCCAGCAGTTTATCGTCCGGGGGTGGCTACACCTTC.